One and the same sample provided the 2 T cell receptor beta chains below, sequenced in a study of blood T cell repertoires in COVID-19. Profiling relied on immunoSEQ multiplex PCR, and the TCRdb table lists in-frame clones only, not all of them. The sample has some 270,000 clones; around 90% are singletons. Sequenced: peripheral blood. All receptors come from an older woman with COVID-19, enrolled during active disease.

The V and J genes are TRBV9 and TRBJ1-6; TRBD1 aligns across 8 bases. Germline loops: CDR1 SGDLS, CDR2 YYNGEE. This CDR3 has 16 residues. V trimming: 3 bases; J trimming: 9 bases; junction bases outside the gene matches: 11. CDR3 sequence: CASSALSGQGTSPLHF. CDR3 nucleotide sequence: TGTGCCAGCAGCGCACTTAGTGGACAGGGCACTTCACCCCTCCACTTT.

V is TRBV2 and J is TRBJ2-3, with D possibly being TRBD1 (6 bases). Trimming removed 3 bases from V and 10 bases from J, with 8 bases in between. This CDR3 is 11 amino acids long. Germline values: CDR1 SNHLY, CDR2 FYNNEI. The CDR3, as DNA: TGTGCCAGCAGTGATAGGGGGTCGCAGTATTTT. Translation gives CASSDRGSQYF.